The 8 T cell receptor beta chains below were found in one sample sequenced in a study of T cell responses to AZD1222 COVID-19 vaccine. The assay was immunoSEQ multiplex PCR, and TCRdb's table has in-frame clones only and misses some. The data show about 88,000 clones, around 92% seen once. Sequenced material: peripheral blood, taken on day 0 of AZD1222 vaccination. These receptors all stem from an adult in good health.

This chain connects TRBV9 to TRBJ2-1; D ambiguous. With 0 bases removed from V and 0 bases from J, the gap between germline ends came to 7 bases. The CDR3 is made up of 15 amino acids. Germline CDR1 and CDR2: SGDLS and YYNGEE. CDR3 bases: TGTGCCAGCAGCGTAGTGCCAGACTCCTACAATGAGCAGTTCTTC. This encodes CASSVVPDSYNEQFF.

As to this clone: One junction end disagrees with the germline gene, perhaps due to a read error. This rearrangement joins TRBV18 to TRBJ1-1, with 7 bases matching TRBD1. This CDR3 contains 14 residues. CDR1 is KGHSH, CDR2 LQKENI, per germline. The CDR3 DNA reads TGTGCCAGCTCTCCACAGGGGCAGGGGACTGAAGCTTTCTTT. Protein sequence: CASSPQGQGTEAFF.

In this sample, this clone turned up a few times. The chain uses TRBV9 and TRBJ2-4, with D hard to call. The CDR3 is 17 amino acids. Germline loops: CDR1 SGDLS, CDR2 YYNGEE. V lost 2 bases and J lost 0, with 15 bases in between. Written as DNA, the CDR3 is TGTGCCAGCAGCGTTGGGGAATCACACGTAGCCAAAAACATTCAGTACTTC. This encodes CASSVGESHVAKNIQYF.

The CDR3 is CASSIDSVSRNQPQHF. CDR3 in DNA: TGTGCCAGTAGTATAGATAGTGTGTCCAGGAATCAGCCCCAGCATTTT. J is TRBJ1-5 and V is TRBV19; D not certain. CDR1 and CDR2 from the germline V gene are LNHDA and SQIVND (reference sequence). CDR3 length equals 16 residues. V was cut by 0 bases and J by 4 bases, with 13 bases left in between.

The chain combines TRBV5-4 with TRBJ2-3, with a weak D call TRBD2 (6 bases). The ends were cut back, 3 bases at V and 1 base at J, with 15 bases in the middle. The CDR3 totals 16 residues. Germline CDR1 is SGHNT and CDR2 is YYREEE (reference sequence). The DNA for the CDR3 is TGTGCCAGCAGCTCAAAACGGGAGCGGGGCACAGATACGCAGTATTTT. This codes for CASSSKRERGTDTQYF.

The chain has TRBV5-6 and TRBJ1-4; weak D call: TRBD1 (6 bases). Germline V lookup: CDR1 SGHDT, CDR2 YYEEEE. The CDR3 extends over 15 amino acids. The V end was cut by 0 bases, the J end by 6 bases, with 12 bases between. The CDR3 DNA sequence: TGTGCCAGCAGCTTGGGTCCGAGGGGGGATGAAAAACTGTTTTTT. This translates into CASSLGPRGDEKLFF.

The chain uses TRBV19 and TRBJ2-1; D possibly corresponds to TRBD1 (6 bases). The V gene's germline CDR1 is LNHDA and CDR2 SQIVND (reference sequence). CDR3 size: 13 residues. The V end was cut by 3 bases, the J end by 9 bases, with 12 bases between. The CDR3 bases are TGTGCCAGTAGTATCACCAGGGGCGGTGAGCAGTTCTTC. Amino acids: CASSITRGGEQFF.

This clone came up once. V is TRBV28 and J is TRBJ1-5; D gene ambiguous. The V end was cut by 8 bases, the J end by 0 bases, with 11 bases between. Per the germline V gene, CDR1 is MDHEN and CDR2 is SYDVKM. CDR3 length equals 14 residues. This CDR3 is CASRLFYSNQPQHF. CDR3 sequence (DNA): TGTGCCAGCCGCCTTTTCTATAGCAATCAGCCCCAGCATTTT. The whole variable domain, filled in from reference TRBV28 and TRBJ1-5, reads DVKVTQSSRYLVKRTGEKVFLECVQDMDHENMFWYRQDPGLGLRLIYFSYDVKMKEKGDIPEGYSVSREKKERFSLILESASTNQTSMYLCASRLFYSNQPQHFGDGTRLSIL.